What follows is one TCR beta chain and its context. The data were obtained in a study of shared T cell receptors in the human thymus. Germline V gene data show CDR1 as MGHRA and CDR2 as YSYEKL. V trimming: 0 bases; J trimming: 2 bases; junction bases outside the gene matches: 14. CDR3 size: 19 residues. The protocol was immunoSEQ multiplex PCR, while the TCRdb copy is restricted to in-frame clones and leaves out a portion. Of more than 550,000 clones listed, approximately 85% are singletons. Separately, the same data were catalogued under a study of human thymus T cells. That source reports: As related research reported, thymic repertoires overlapped highly among unrelated individuals.

The receptor was isolated from a girl in the first two years of life with a congenital heart defect. The gene calls are TRBV4-1 and TRBJ2-7; 9 bases agree with TRBD1. Sequenced sample: thymocytes. The CDR3 DNA reads TGCGCCAGCAGCCAAGAGCGCAACCCGGGACAGGGAATACCCTACGAGCAGTACTTC. Amino acids: CASSQERNPGQGIPYEQYF.